Here is one T cell receptor (beta chain) with its context. From its re-call of the 5' RACE reads, TCRdb lists each CDR3 protein once, without DNA. In total, the table holds 350,000 to 500,000 distinct CDR3 sequences. The sample comes from a study of T cells expressing NK-cell markers. Overall study context: Sequencing of TCR beta repertoires drew on sorted CD3+CD56+NKG2C+, CD3+CD56+NKG2C- and CD3+CD56-NKG2C+ T cells.

Sequenced input: blood T cells: a sorted CD56 or NKG2C T cell subset, CD4+ or CD8+ T cells, or bulk PBMC T cells (not recorded which). The receptor comes from a woman aged 18-70 years in good health.

The CDR3 spells CATSDFTLDRGRVETQYF. V and J are TRBV24-1 and TRBJ2-5; the D gene TCRdb calls, TRBD1, cannot be checked with no DNA. Looked up from germline, CDR1 is KGHDR and CDR2 is SFDVKD. CDR3 length: 18 amino acids.